This T cell receptor beta chain was sequenced during a study of identical twins. Whole-study findings and limits: Analyses of zero insertions could, in part, be confounded by invariant MAIT and iNKT cells.

As concerns this clonotype: Its specificity is unknown.

Germline CDR1 reads SGHRS; CDR2 reads YFSETQ. With 3 bases clipped from V and 6 bases from J, the junction kept 9 bases outside the gene matches. There are 16 residues in the CDR3. MiXCR was run by TCRdb on the 5' RACE reads, yielding one entry per CDR3 protein. Found here are fewer than 250,000 distinct CDR3 sequences, approximately 7% of them singletons; the top ten hold around 3.4%. The sample also formed part of further work on yellow fever vaccine responses in identical twins.

The rearrangement joins TRBV5-1 to TRBJ2-1; 10 bases agree with TRBD2. This TCR was recovered from a woman aged 18-29 years in good health. Sequenced input: memory (CD45RO+) T cells sorted from blood. The CDR3 is CASSWGLAGAGNEQFF. The DNA for the CDR3 is TGCGCCAGCAGCTGGGGCCTAGCGGGAGCGGGCAATGAGCAGTTCTTC.